A selection of T cell receptor beta chains follows, all from one sample in a study of technical replicates of blood from a handful of donors. Repertoires were generated with immunoSEQ multiplex PCR, while TCRdb's copy carries only in-frame clones and drops some. Altogether 100,000 or so clones are present, 96% being singletons, with the ten largest covering 0.35% to 0.45%. Input material: T cells isolated from PBMCs. Source of these receptors: a human donor in good health. Both conserved end residues are part of each CDR3. The D gene is left open where the match is weak. Size values are once, few and many counts, or a class for expanded clones, and some rows have none.

J gene | V gene | clone size | D gene | CDR3 protein | CDR3 DNA
TRBJ1-2 | TRBV6-5 | NA | NA | CASSYSRNYGYTF | TGTGCCAGCAGTTACTCCAGGAACTATGGCTACACCTTC
TRBJ2-7 | TRBV4-1 | NA | TRBD1 | CASSQEGPGTVDYEQYF | TGCGCCAGCAGCCAAGAGGGGCCTGGGACAGTGGACTACGAGCAGTACTTC
TRBJ2-2 | TRBV4-3 | NA | NA | CASSRSSLTTGELFF | TGCGCCAGCTCAAGATCCAGTCTTACCACCGGGGAGCTGTTTTTT
TRBJ1-2 | TRBV2 | NA | TRBD1 | CASCRQGAGNYGYTF | TGTGCCAGCTGCCGACAGGGGGCGGGTAACTATGGCTACACCTTC
TRBJ2-1 | TRBV7-9 | NA | TRBD1 | CASSSSRRGRMVNEQFF | TGTGCCAGCAGCTCCAGCCGCAGGGGGCGCATGGTCAATGAGCAGTTCTTC
TRBJ1-2 | TRBV30 | NA | TRBD1 | CASTGQFDGYTF | TGTGCCTCGACGGGACAGTTCGATGGCTACACCTTC
TRBJ2-1 | TRBV9 | NA | NA | CASSPTGEPYNEQFF | TGTGCCAGCAGCCCCACGGGGGAACCCTACAATGAGCAGTTCTTC
TRBJ1-1 | TRBV5-8 | NA | NA | CASRAPWNTEAFF | TGTGCCAGCAGAGCACCGTGGAACACTGAAGCTTTCTTT
TRBJ1-4 | TRBV4-1 | NA | NA | CASSQDQEKLFF | TGCGCCAGCAGCCAAGATCAGGAAAAACTGTTTTTT
TRBJ2-7 | TRBV6-5 | NA | TRBD1 | CASTLSGTGSYEQYF | TGTGCCAGCACTTTATCCGGGACAGGGAGCTACGAGCAGTACTTC
TRBJ2-5 | TRBV28 | NA | TRBD2 | CASSLRLADMETQYF | TGTGCCAGCAGTTTGAGACTAGCGGATATGGAGACCCAGTACTTC
TRBJ2-3 | TRBV13 | NA | TRBD2 | CASSSSGTRTGATDTQYF | TGTGCCAGCAGCTCCTCCGGGACTAGGACGGGGGCCACAGATACGCAGTATTTT
TRBJ2-1 | TRBV6-5 | NA | TRBD1 | CASSLRRQGTYNEQFF | TGTGCCAGCAGTTTACGTCGACAGGGAACCTACAATGAGCAGTTCTTC
TRBJ1-1 | TRBV10-3 | NA | TRBD1 | CAISTGGFTEAFF | TGTGCCATCAGTACAGGGGGGTTCACTGAAGCTTTCTTT
TRBJ2-2 | TRBV5-1 | NA | NA | CASSLESGTRSGELFF | TGCGCCAGCAGCTTGGAGTCAGGGACTCGCTCCGGGGAGCTGTTTTTT
TRBJ1-2 | TRBV19 | NA | TRBD1 | CASTPGTGGVWGYTF | TGTGCCAGTACCCCCGGGACAGGGGGAGTATGGGGCTACACCTTC
TRBJ2-1 | TRBV7-9 | NA | TRBD1 | CASTLRDRGDNEQFF | TGTGCCAGTACTCTTAGGGACAGGGGTGACAATGAGCAGTTCTTC
TRBJ1-2 | TRBV2 | once | NA | CASSGRGTGGYTF | TGTGCCAGCAGTGGGCGGGGCACGGGTGGCTACACCTTC
TRBJ2-1 | TRBV11-3 | NA | TRBD2 | CASSTTGGPQFF | TGTGCCAGCAGTACTACGGGAGGGCCTCAGTTCTTC
TRBJ2-3 | TRBV4-1 | NA | NA | CASRHGSRTTDTQYF | TGCGCCAGCCGCCATGGGAGCCGAACCACAGATACGCAGTATTTT
TRBJ2-7 | TRBV6-1 | NA | NA | CASSFQAYEQYF | TGTGCCAGCAGTTTCCAGGCCTACGAGCAGTACTTC
TRBJ2-3 | TRBV29-1 | NA | NA | CSVEVGGTDTQYF | TGCAGCGTTGAAGTTGGAGGCACAGATACGCAGTATTTT
TRBJ2-1 | TRBV6-1 | NA | TRBD1 | CASRALGTDEQFF | TGTGCCAGCAGGGCCCTTGGGACAGACGAGCAGTTCTTC
TRBJ2-7 | TRBV19 | NA | NA | CASSSGQDYEQYF | TGTGCCAGTAGCTCGGGACAAGACTACGAGCAGTACTTC
TRBJ1-5 | TRBV7-9 | NA | NA | CASSLQDYNQPQHF | TGTGCCAGCAGCTTACAGGATTACAATCAGCCCCAGCATTTT
TRBJ2-5 | TRBV5-1 | NA | NA | CASSPPLAGGGETQYF | TGCGCCAGCAGCCCACCCTTGGCCGGAGGAGGAGAGACCCAGTACTTC
TRBJ2-1 | TRBV5-4 | NA | TRBD2 | CASSLEDSGSDEQFF | TGTGCCAGCAGCTTGGAGGATAGCGGGAGCGATGAGCAGTTCTTC
TRBJ2-1 | TRBV9 | NA | TRBD2 | CASSPHLGLAGLNEQFF | TGTGCCAGCAGCCCCCACCTCGGGCTAGCGGGATTAAATGAGCAGTTCTTC
TRBJ2-1 | TRBV2 | NA | NA | CASRQLLAQNEQFF | TGTGCCAGCCGTCAACTACTAGCCCAAAATGAGCAGTTCTTC
TRBJ2-1 | TRBV19 | once | TRBD2 | CASSSRLAGGSSYNEQFF | TGTGCCAGTAGTTCCCGACTAGCGGGAGGGAGCTCCTACAATGAGCAGTTCTTC
TRBJ1-2 | TRBV7-8 | NA | NA | CASGNYGYTF | TGTGCCAGCGGCAACTATGGCTACACCTTC
TRBJ2-5 | TRBV4-3 | NA | NA | CASSQGSRRGTQYF | TGCGCCAGCAGCCAAGGTAGCAGGCGGGGGACCCAGTACTTC
TRBJ1-2 | TRBV27 | NA | NA | CASSWSGGEANYGYTF | TGTGCCAGCAGTTGGTCGGGGGGAGAGGCTAACTATGGCTACACCTTC
TRBJ1-2 | TRBV15 | NA | NA | CATSRSGTPIFGYTF | TGTGCCACCAGCAGGTCCGGGACACCGATTTTTGGCTACACCTTC
TRBJ2-3 | TRBV2 | NA | NA | CASSEGLASDTQYF | TGTGCCAGCAGTGAAGGTCTAGCGTCAGATACGCAGTATTTT
TRBJ2-1 | TRBV28 | NA | TRBD2 | CASSGLAIYNEQFF | TGTGCCAGCAGTGGACTAGCGATCTACAATGAGCAGTTCTTC
TRBJ2-4 | TRBV7-9 | NA | TRBD2 | CASSLAGLAVAKNIQYF | TGTGCCAGCAGCTTAGCGGGACTAGCGGTAGCCAAAAACATTCAGTACTTC
TRBJ2-4 | TRBV7-9 | NA | NA | CASSLSSAGEAKNIQYF | TGTGCCAGCAGCTTAAGTTCGGCAGGGGAGGCCAAAAACATTCAGTACTTC
TRBJ2-5 | TRBV5-1 | NA | TRBD1 | CASSHGTGKGETQYF | TGCGCCAGCAGCCACGGGACAGGGAAAGGGGAGACCCAGTACTTC
TRBJ2-3 | TRBV5-1 | NA | NA | CASGGPAGSTDTQYF | TGCGCCAGCGGAGGACCAGCGGGTTCGACAGATACGCAGTATTTT
TRBJ2-3 | TRBV2 | NA | NA | CASSGPYTDTQYF | TGTGCCAGCAGTGGGCCTTACACAGATACGCAGTATTTT
TRBJ2-3 | TRBV9 | NA | NA | CASSAATGVQDTQYF | TGTGCCAGCAGCGCCGCCACGGGAGTACAAGATACGCAGTATTTT
TRBJ1-2 | TRBV5-6 | NA | TRBD1 | CASSTGQDYGYTF | TGTGCCAGCAGCACCGGACAGGACTATGGCTACACCTTC